The rows below give T cell receptor beta chains drawn from one sample of a study of T cells after yellow fever vaccination. TCRdb itself ran the 5' RACE reads through MiXCR, one entry per CDR3 protein. Of under 400,000 distinct CDR3 sequences listed, under 14% are singletons. This sample comprised PBMCs, obtained on the day of the first yellow fever vaccination. These receptors were obtained from a man aged 18 to 29 who received the YFV17D yellow fever vaccine. CDR3s include the opening cysteine and the closing phenylalanine or tryptophan. Fields, in order: V gene, clone size, D gene, J gene, CDR3 length, CDR3 DNA, CDR3 protein. D genes are given only for firm matches. Clone sizes are given selectively: once, few, many, or a class where the clone is expanded.

TRBV28,few,TRBD2,TRBJ2-5,18,TGTGCCAGCAGTTCGCCGGGACTAGCGGGGGGGATCCAAGAGACCCAGTACTTC,CASSSPGLAGGIQETQYF
TRBV4-1,-,-,TRBJ1-2,15,TGCGCCAGCAGCCTCCCGGGCCTGGGCAACTATGGCTACACCTTC,CASSLPGLGNYGYTF
TRBV19,-,-,TRBJ1-2,13,TGTGCCAGTAGTATCCTGGGGGAGATCGTCTACACCTTC,CASSILGEIVYTF
TRBV5-1,-,TRBD1,TRBJ2-2,17,TGCGCCAGCAGCTCCGCCTGGAGACAGGGGGGAACCGGGGAGCTGTTTTTT,CASSSAWRQGGTGELFF
TRBV7-6,many,-,TRBJ1-4,16,TGTGCCAGCAGCTTATGGGTGTCGGGAGCTAATGAAAAACTGTTTTTT,CASSLWVSGANEKLFF
TRBV3-1,-,-,TRBJ1-5,15,TGTGCCAGCAGCCAAGGGGCAGGATACAATCAGCCCCAGCATTTT,CASSQGAGYNQPQHF
TRBV7-2,few,-,TRBJ1-2,15,TGTGCCAGCAGCTTAGGCGGGTTTCCCAACTATGGCTACACCTTC,CASSLGGFPNYGYTF
TRBV14,-,-,TRBJ2-5,13,TGTGCCAGCAGCCAAGATTATCCGGCCTCCCAGTACTTC,CASSQDYPASQYF
TRBV5-1,-,-,TRBJ1-1,15,TGCGCCAGCAGCTTGGCGGGTTCCCCGAACACTGAAGCTTTCTTT,CASSLAGSPNTEAFF
TRBV20-1,few,-,TRBJ2-7,15,TGCAGTGCTAGAGGAGGGGGAAGGTTCGACTACGAGCAGTACTTC,CSARGGGRFDYEQYF
TRBV15,few,-,TRBJ2-1,12,TGTGCCACCTCCAACGATGGGCAGGTTCTGTTCTTC,CATSNDGQVLFF
TRBV5-6,many,-,TRBJ2-5,14,TGTGCCAGCAGCTTTGGAATCCTCCAAGAGACCCAGTACTTC,CASSFGILQETQYF
TRBV4-3,-,-,TRBJ1-5,14,TGCGCCAGCAGCCAAGATCGCGGCGCGCAGCCCCAGCATTTT,CASSQDRGAQPQHF
TRBV7-3,few,-,TRBJ1-1,12,TGTGCCAGCGGCACAATGAGGGGTGAAGCTTTCTTT,CASGTMRGEAFF
TRBV28,-,-,TRBJ2-3,11,TGTGCCAGCAGTTACAGCGGAACGCAGTATTTT,CASSYSGTQYF
TRBV10-2,-,TRBD2,TRBJ2-7,14,TGCGCCAGCTCCACTAGCGGGGCCTCCTGGGAGCAGTACTTC,CASSTSGASWEQYF
TRBV12-3/TRBV12-4,many,TRBD1,TRBJ1-4,13,TGTGCCAGCAGTTTGACAGGGGGTGAAAAACTGTTTTTT,CASSLTGGEKLFF
TRBV20-1,-,-,TRBJ1-5,14,TGCAGTGCTAGAGGGGGAGGAGGGGCACAGCCCCAGCATTTT,CSARGGGGAQPQHF
TRBV12-5,-,-,TRBJ1-4,12,TGTGCTAGTGGTTTGAGAGGGGAAAAACTGTTTTTT,CASGLRGEKLFF
TRBV28,-,TRBD2,TRBJ2-1,14,TGTGCCAGCAGGGAGCGGGGGGGCCGTATTGAGCAGTTCTTC,CASRERGGRIEQFF
TRBV6-6,-,-,TRBJ1-4,13,TGTGCCAGCACCCTCGGCCGATCGAGTAAACTGTTTTTT,CASTLGRSSKLFF
TRBV4-2,-,-,TRBJ1-2,12,TGTGCCAGCAGCCAAGTAGACTATGGCTACACCTTC,CASSQVDYGYTF
TRBV5-1,-,-,TRBJ1-2,15,TGCGCCAGCAGGGCAGCAGGGGATTTTAACTATGGCTACACCTTC,CASRAAGDFNYGYTF
TRBV19,-,-,TRBJ1-6,15,TGTGCCAGTAGCCACAACAAAGGGACGGATTCACCCCTCCACTTT,CASSHNKGTDSPLHF
TRBV14,-,-,TRBJ2-1,13,TGTGCCAGCAGCCAAACCTTAAACAATGAGCAGTTCTTC,CASSQTLNNEQFF
TRBV24-1,-,-,TRBJ2-1,14,TGTGCCACCAGTGATTCCCTTATCCGCAATGAGCAGTTCTTC,CATSDSLIRNEQFF
TRBV5-6,-,TRBD2,TRBJ2-2,15,TGTGCCAGCAGCAATAGCGGGGGGGCATCGGGGGAGCTGTTTTTT,CASSNSGGASGELFF
TRBV6-2/TRBV6-3,-,-,TRBJ1-5,13,TGTGCCAGCAGTTACTCTGGGGAACAGCCCCAGCATTTT,CASSYSGEQPQHF
TRBV10-3,few,-,TRBJ2-2,12,TGTGCCATCAGTGCCCCAGCGGGGGAGCTGTTTTTT,CAISAPAGELFF
TRBV7-8,-,-,TRBJ2-3,18,TGTGCCAGCAGCCCACCGACCGCTAGGACCATATTCACAGATACGCAGTATTTT,CASSPPTARTIFTDTQYF
TRBV6-5,-,-,TRBJ1-6,15,TGTGCCAGCAGTTACTCGATTCAGGGGAATTCACCCCTCCACTTT,CASSYSIQGNSPLHF
TRBV4-1,many,TRBD1,TRBJ1-2,16,TGCGCCAGCAGCCAAGAAGGTCACGGGACAGGAGTTGGCTACACCTTC,CASSQEGHGTGVGYTF
TRBV6-2/TRBV6-3,few,-,TRBJ1-1,12,TGTGCCAGCTCCCCTATAGGGACTGAAGCTTTCTTT,CASSPIGTEAFF
TRBV12-3/TRBV12-4,few,-,TRBJ1-1,14,TGTGCCAGCAGTATATGGGGGAGGAACACTGAAGCTTTCTTT,CASSIWGRNTEAFF
TRBV6-5,few,-,TRBJ2-3,14,TGTGCCAGCAGTTTGGCGGAGGGTGGAGATACGCAGTATTTT,CASSLAEGGDTQYF
TRBV4-3,-,TRBD2,TRBJ2-5,17,TGCGCCAGCAGCCAAGATTGGGCTAGCGGGGGCCAAGAGACCCAGTACTTC,CASSQDWASGGQETQYF
TRBV28,-,-,TRBJ1-6,13,TGTGCCTCCAGTCGGCAGAGTAATTCACCCCTCCACTTT,CASSRQSNSPLHF
TRBV6-2/TRBV6-3,few,-,TRBJ1-5,12,TGTGCCACCGGGCGGTCCTTCGGGCCCCAGCATTTT,CATGRSFGPQHF
TRBV6-5,-,-,TRBJ2-2,14,TGTGCCAGCAGTTACCCGGGTTCCACCGGGGAGCTGTTTTTT,CASSYPGSTGELFF
TRBV29-1,-,TRBD1,TRBJ2-3,15,TGCAGCGTTGATCGACAGGGGAATCCCACAGATACGCAGTATTTT,CSVDRQGNPTDTQYF
TRBV7-2,few,-,TRBJ1-1,11,TGTGCCAGCAATTGGGGGACTGAAGCTTTCTTT,CASNWGTEAFF
TRBV6-2/TRBV6-3,few,-,TRBJ2-3,14,TGTGCCAGCACAAGGAGGTCGGCCACAGATACGCAGTATTTT,CASTRRSATDTQYF
TRBV20-1,many,-,TRBJ1-6,14,TGCAGTGCTAGAGATGGCAGGACGTTCTCACCCCTCCACTTT,CSARDGRTFSPLHF
TRBV4-1,few,TRBD1,TRBJ2-2,13,TGCGCCAGCAGGAGGACAGGGGTCGGGGAGCTGTTTTTT,CASRRTGVGELFF
TRBV6-1,-,-,TRBJ2-6,16,TGTGCCAGCAGTATAAGACAGAGCTCTGGGGCCAACGTCCTGACTTTC,CASSIRQSSGANVLTF
TRBV19,-,-,TRBJ1-1,14,TGTGCCAGTAGTTTTCAGGTACAAAACACTGAAGCTTTCTTT,CASSFQVQNTEAFF
TRBV5-1,few,-,TRBJ1-2,14,TGCGCCAGCAGCTTGGGGGGCACTGACTATGGCTACACCTTC,CASSLGGTDYGYTF
TRBV5-4,-,-,TRBJ2-1,14,TGTGCCAGCAGCTTTCGCGGGGGCAAGGATGAGCAGTTCTTC,CASSFRGGKDEQFF
TRBV6-5,few,-,TRBJ2-3,15,TGTGCCAGCAGTTACACGTGGGCGAGCACAGATACGCAGTATTTT,CASSYTWASTDTQYF
TRBV10-1,few,TRBD1,TRBJ2-1,13,TGCGCCAGCAGTTCGGGACAGACCAATGAGCAGTTCTTC,CASSSGQTNEQFF
TRBV7-8,-,TRBD2,TRBJ2-3,15,TGTGCCAGCAGCTCCGGGGGGAGCTTCACAGATACGCAGTATTTT,CASSSGGSFTDTQYF